These 23 T cell receptor beta chains were all obtained from the same sample, sequenced in a study of early T cells in non-severe SARS-CoV-2 infection. TCRdb independently ran MiXCR on the 5' RACE reads; one entry per CDR3 protein. There are 25,000 to 35,000 distinct CDR3 sequences in the sample; roughly 3% occur only once, and under 0.75% lies in the top ten. Specimen: whole blood. These receptors were collected from an adult who was a healthcare worker with PCR-confirmed SARS-CoV-2 infection or an uninfected control (not recorded which).

This clonotype was recorded many times. The chain uses TRBV27 and TRBJ2-4, with D possibly being TRBD2 (6 bases). V shed 5 bases and J shed 1 base, with 21 bases lying between them. Germline CDR1 is MNHEY and CDR2 is SMNVEV (reference sequence). The CDR3 spans 18 residues. The CDR3 protein is CASSHAGTFQGAKNIQYF. In DNA, the CDR3 is TGTGCCAGCAGTCACGCCGGGACTTTTCAAGGGGCCAAAAACATTCAGTACTTC.

This clonotype showed up many times. The V and J genes are TRBV12-3 or TRBV12-4 and TRBJ1-1, with a tentative D call TRBD1 (6 bases). The CDR3 is 14 residues long. V was cut by 7 bases and J by 5 bases, with 17 bases left in between. The CDR3 reads CASTLNRVRTEAFF. Here the CDR3 DNA reads TGTGCCAGCACCCTAAACAGGGTAAGAACTGAAGCTTTCTTT.

The V call is TRBV12-3 or TRBV12-4, the J call TRBJ1-6; 7 positions match TRBD1. V dropped 6 bases and J dropped 8; count of bases not matched to a gene: 1. This CDR3 region has 12 residues. As DNA, the CDR3 is TGTGCCAGCAGACAGGGGTATTCACCCCTCCACTTT. Translation: CASRQGYSPLHF.

This clonotype has a count of ten or more. The CDR3 spells CASSRTLPGTGDEQYV. The DNA for the CDR3 is TGTGCCAGCAGCCGGACTCTACCCGGGACAGGGGACGAGCAGTACGTC. The rearrangement joins TRBV7-7 to TRBJ2-7, with TRBD1 matching over 10 bases. Germline V lookup: CDR1 SSHAT, CDR2 FNYEAQ (reference sequence). The CDR3 is 16 residues long. V shed 5 bases and J 5 bases; nucleotides not matched to a gene: 12.

This clonotype was counted many times. The V and J genes are TRBV20-1 and TRBJ1-6, with 9 bases that match TRBD1. The CDR3 has 17 amino acids. Trimming removed 0 bases from V and 2 bases from J; junction bases left unmatched: 5. Germline V gives CDR1 DFQATT, CDR2 SNEGSKA (reference sequence). CDR3: CSARDRNRGPYNSPLHF. In DNA, the CDR3 is TGCAGTGCTAGAGATCGTAACAGGGGGCCCTATAATTCACCCCTCCACTTT.

This clonotype was detected a few times. The chain joins TRBV11-2 to TRBJ2-2; the match to TRBD1 covers 10 bases. This CDR3 has 17 amino acids. Germline V gene lookup returns CDR1 SGHAT and CDR2 FQNNGV. Losses at the gene ends were 2 bases for V and 2 bases for J; bases not matched to a gene: 5. For the CDR3, the DNA is TGTGCCAGCAGCTTAAAAGGACAGGGGGGCAACACCGGGGAGCTGTTTTTT. It encodes CASSLKGQGGNTGELFF.

In this sample, this clonotype turned up many times. The rearrangement joins TRBV2 to TRBJ1-6; D is possibly TRBD1 (5 bases). Germline lookup yields CDR1 SNHLY and CDR2 FYNNEI. Trimming took off 5 bases at V and 10 bases at J, with 18 bases between the two ends. The CDR3 runs to 15 residues. In DNA, the CDR3 is TGTGCCAGCAGTCGGGACCCCGGGGGGACGTCACCCCTCCACTTT. Protein sequence: CASSRDPGGTSPLHF. The full variable domain, with the rest looked up from reference TRBV2 and TRBJ1-6, is EPEVTQTPSHQVTQMGQEVILRCVPISNHLYFYWYRQILGQKVEFLVSFYNNEISEKSEIFDDQFSVERPDGSNFTLKIRSTKLEDSAMYFCASSRDPGGTSPLHFGNGTRLTVT.

This clonotype was counted at least ten times. V is TRBV5-5 and J is TRBJ2-1; 7 nucleotides match TRBD1. The junction had 13 bases not matched to a gene; V was cut back by 3 bases and J by 4 bases. The germline V gene has CDR1 SGHKS and CDR2 YYEKEE (reference sequence). The CDR3 runs 17 residues. CDR3 region: CASSSDRDALGYNEQFF. The CDR3 coding sequence is TGTGCCAGCAGCTCAGACAGGGACGCTTTGGGTTACAATGAGCAGTTCTTC.

This clonotype was counted many times. The chain links TRBV12-3 or TRBV12-4 to TRBJ2-3; 7 bases align to TRBD1. This CDR3 has 13 residues. V was pared by 6 bases and J by 4 bases, with 4 bases of the junction left unmatched. Here the CDR3 DNA reads TGTGCCAGCAGGAGACAGGGTTCAGATACGCAGTATTTT. It codes for CASRRQGSDTQYF.

This clonotype has at least ten counts. This rearrangement joins TRBV5-1 to TRBJ2-1; D call uncertain. Trimming shortened V by 0 bases and J by 0 bases, and 13 bases separated the two germline ends. CDR1 is SGHRS, CDR2 YFSETQ, per germline. The CDR3 runs to 17 residues. CDR3 coding DNA: TGCGCCAGCAGCTTGGCCTTAGGGAAGAGCTCCTACAATGAGCAGTTCTTC. It codes for CASSLALGKSSYNEQFF.

This clonotype was detected ten times or more. V is TRBV7-9 and J is TRBJ2-5; D gene ambiguous. The CDR3 totals 17 residues. V was pared by 0 bases and J by 5 bases, with 19 bases between. Germline values: CDR1 SEHNR, CDR2 FQNEAQ (reference sequence). As DNA, the CDR3 is TGTGCCAGCAGCTTAGCGTCGGTGGCGGACCATATGGAGACCCAGTACTTC. It encodes CASSLASVADHMETQYF.

This clonotype was seen ten or more times. The V and J genes are TRBV27 and TRBJ1-5; D possibly corresponds to TRBD1 (6 bases). CDR1 and CDR2 from the germline V gene are MNHEY and SMNVEV (reference sequence). With 4 bases removed from V and 2 bases from J, the gap between germline ends came to 12 bases. This CDR3 is built from 15 residues. As DNA, the CDR3 is TGTGCCAGCAGTTGGCAGGGGTTTGGCAATCAGCCCCAGCATTTT. Its protein is CASSWQGFGNQPQHF.

This clonotype was detected ten times or more. This chain joins TRBV20-1 and TRBJ1-1, with 8 bases identical to TRBD1. J gave up 4 bases and V 4 bases, and 8 bases lay outside the gene matches. Germline CDR1 is DFQATT and CDR2 is SNEGSKA (reference sequence). The CDR3 sequence is 14 residues long. The CDR3 sequence is CSATGQGEGTEAFF. CDR3 in DNA: TGCAGTGCTACCGGACAGGGAGAGGGCACTGAAGCTTTCTTT.

The table lists this clonotype with many counts. The chain carries TRBV7-2 and TRBJ2-5; TRBD2 aligns across 12 bases. Germline trimming cut 5 bases from V and 4 bases from J; bases unmatched to any gene: 5. There are 15 residues in the CDR3. Germline values: CDR1 SGHTA, CDR2 FQGNSA. This CDR3 reads CASSMTSGGIETQYF. CDR3 nucleotide sequence: TGTGCCAGCAGCATGACTAGCGGGGGTATAGAGACCCAGTACTTC.

This clonotype came up many times. V usage is TRBV20-1 and J usage is TRBJ1-5; a possible D gene is TRBD1 (6 bases). V lost 2 bases, J lost 3 bases, and 14 bases lay in between. CDR3 length equals 15 residues. Germline-derived CDR1 and CDR2 are DFQATT and SNEGSKA (reference sequence). CDR3 bases: TGCAGTGCTAGAAGGGGGGCGAGATCCAATCAGCCCCAGCATTTT. Its translation is CSARRGARSNQPQHF.

This clonotype appeared many times. The genes are TRBV7-9 and TRBJ2-7; tentatively, D is TRBD2 (6 bases). The CDR3 spans 14 residues. The V and J ends lost 2 bases and 5 bases respectively, with 13 bases between them. CDR1 and CDR2 from the germline V gene are SEHNR and FQNEAQ (reference sequence). Written as DNA, the CDR3 is TGTGCCAGCAGCTTAAGGGCGGGGCTCGACGAGCAGTACGTC. Its translation: CASSLRAGLDEQYV.

Ten or more counts support this clonotype. The chain recombines TRBV7-2 with TRBJ2-3, with D tentatively TRBD1 (5 bases). CDR1 SGHTA and CDR2 FQGNSA come from the germline V gene. With 0 bases removed from V and 0 bases from J, the gap between germline ends came to 13 bases. The CDR3 covers 17 residues. CDR3 nucleotide sequence: TGTGCCAGCAGCTTAGCGGCGTCAGGGTACAGCACAGATACGCAGTATTTT. Translating it yields CASSLAASGYSTDTQYF.

Many counts were recorded for this clonotype. The chain is built from TRBV5-4 and TRBJ2-1, with 7 positions matching TRBD2. CDR3 length: 14 amino acids. V lost 0 bases and J lost 8; bases outside the gene matches: 5. CDR1 is SGHNT, CDR2 YYREEE, per germline (reference sequence). CDR3 coding DNA: TGTGCCAGCAGCTTGGCCATTGGGGGGGATGAGCAGTTCTTC. It is translated as CASSLAIGGDEQFF.

This clonotype has at least ten counts. The rearrangement uses TRBV29-1 and TRBJ2-1, with 10 bases fitting TRBD2. Germline assignment: CDR1 SQVTM and CDR2 ANQGSEA. The ends lost 8 bases at V and 6 bases at J; junction bases unmatched: 4. The CDR3 runs 12 residues. CDR3 DNA sequence: TGCAGCCGTTCTAGCGGGGGCAATGAGCAGTTCTTC. It translates to CSRSSGGNEQFF.

This clonotype was seen a few times. The chain uses TRBV5-1 and TRBJ2-3; possibly TRBD2 for D (5 bases). Germline CDR1 and CDR2: SGHRS and YFSETQ. Deletions cut 7 bases from V and 4 bases from J, with 13 bases between. This CDR3 is built from 13 residues. The CDR3 nucleotides are TGCGCCAGCCCCACGCGGGTCTCAGATACGCAGTATTTT. Its protein is CASPTRVSDTQYF.

This clonotype was detected ten times or more. J is TRBJ1-1 and V is TRBV7-2; no definite D call. This CDR3 is 13 amino acids long. Trimming stripped 1 base from V and 10 bases from J, with 13 bases between. In germline, CDR1 is SGHTA, CDR2 FQGNSA. The CDR3 region is CASSLVLDSGAFF. The DNA for the CDR3 is TGTGCCAGCAGCTTAGTTCTTGATTCGGGAGCTTTCTTT.

This clonotype was picked up many times. The genes are TRBV6-6 and TRBJ2-1; 12 bases map to TRBD2. The CDR3 contains 16 residues. Germline trimming cut 5 bases from V and 3 bases from J; bases unmatched to any gene: 5. Looked up from germline, CDR1 is MNHNY and CDR2 is SVGAGI (reference sequence). In nucleotides, the CDR3 is TGTGCCAGCAGTGGGACTAGCGGGTCCTTCTACAATGAGCAGTTCTTC. This encodes CASSGTSGSFYNEQFF.

At least ten counts were recorded for this clonotype. The rearrangement uses TRBV6-2 or TRBV6-3 and TRBJ1-5, with 7 bases that match TRBD1. There are 17 residues in the CDR3. With 0 bases clipped from V and 4 bases from J, the junction kept 9 bases outside the gene matches. Germline CDR1 and CDR2: MNHEY and SVGEGT. CDR3 in DNA: TGTGCCAGCAGTTACTCTCCCCAAAGGGGGCTTAATCAGCCCCAGCATTTT. Protein sequence: CASSYSPQRGLNQPQHF.